Each of the 11 T cell receptor beta chains below was sequenced from the same sample in a study of T-cell reconstitution after alpha-beta-depleted transplantation in children. It was with unique molecular identifiers that the TCRbeta library was prepared. TCRdb independently ran MiXCR on the PCR reads; one entry per CDR3 protein. The repertoire holds about 690,000 distinct CDR3 sequences, with 16% as singletons. This sample comprised PBMCs from the stem cell graft donor, obtained from the stem cell graft. These receptor sequences come from a human donor who donated a stem cell graft to a child with acute myeloid leukemia.

The chain has TRBV6-5 and TRBJ1-2; tentative D call: TRBD1 (5 bases). Between the trimmed V and J ends, which lost 0 bases and 4 bases, there was a span of 12 bases. The CDR3 runs 15 residues. Germline V gene lookup returns CDR1 MNHEY and CDR2 SVGAGI. The CDR3 here is CASSYSKPGSYGYTF. CDR3 coding DNA: TGTGCCAGCAGTTACTCGAAGCCAGGGAGCTATGGCTACACCTTC.

The chain is built from TRBV20-1 and TRBJ2-1; D tentatively reads TRBD1 or TRBD2 (5 bases each). The CDR3 spans 14 residues. V shed 5 bases and J shed 6 bases, with 17 bases lying between them. CDR1 and CDR2 from the germline V gene are DFQATT and SNEGSKA (reference sequence). The CDR3 spells CSAVHGGVANEQFF. Here the CDR3 DNA reads TGCAGTGCTGTACATGGGGGAGTTGCCAATGAGCAGTTCTTC.

This chain links TRBV27 with TRBJ2-1; possible D gene TRBD2, 7 bases. The CDR3 has 15 residues. Trimming shortened V by 5 bases and J by 4 bases, and 15 bases separated the two germline ends. Germline V gene lookup returns CDR1 MNHEY and CDR2 SMNVEV (reference sequence). CDR3 nucleotides: TGTGCCAGCAGTCGGAAGGGGGGGGGATACAATGAGCAGTTCTTC. Translation: CASSRKGGGYNEQFF.

V usage is TRBV12-3 or TRBV12-4 and J usage is TRBJ2-5; D uncertain. This CDR3 is built from 13 residues. The germline V and J ends were trimmed by 8 bases and 5 bases, with 15 bases remaining between them. In DNA, the CDR3 is TGTGCCAGCGGAAAGGGAAGTTATGAGACCCAGTACTTC. This translates into CASGKGSYETQYF.

This clonotype was picked up many times. The genes are TRBV20-1 and TRBJ2-1; the match to TRBD2 covers 9 bases. J lost 3 bases, V lost 5 bases, and 5 bases had no gene match. CDR3 length: 14 amino acids. CDR1 DFQATT and CDR2 SNEGSKA come from the germline V gene (reference sequence). The CDR3 bases are TGCAGTGCTTATAGCGGGGGACTCTACAATGAGCAGTTCTTC. Protein sequence: CSAYSGGLYNEQFF.

This clonotype occurred a few times. The rearrangement links TRBV24-1 to TRBJ2-1; perhaps TRBD1 as D (5 bases). Germline values: CDR1 KGHDR, CDR2 SFDVKD. The V end lost 6 bases, the J end lost 7 bases, and 12 bases lay between the germline ends. The CDR3 consists of 13 residues. The CDR3 nucleotides are TGTGCCACCAGTCCCTGGCAGGGTAATGAGCAGTTCTTC. This gives the protein CATSPWQGNEQFF.

The sample holds a few counts of this clonotype. The chain uses TRBV24-1 and TRBJ2-1; tentatively, D is TRBD1 (5 bases). Germline V gene sequence: CDR1 KGHDR, CDR2 SFDVKD. This CDR3 is built from 14 residues. Trimming stripped 5 bases from V and 6 bases from J, with 13 bases between. CDR3 coding DNA: TGTGCCACCAGTGGCCAGGGTGCCACCAATGAGCAGTTCTTC. This gives the protein CATSGQGATNEQFF.

This clonotype was recorded many times. This chain connects TRBV6-1 to TRBJ2-2; D is perhaps TRBD2 (6 bases). This CDR3 spans 15 amino acids. CDR1 and CDR2 from the germline V gene are MNHNS and SASEGT. Trimming stripped 5 bases from V and 0 bases from J, with 10 bases between. CDR3 region: CASSLAIPNTGELFF. The CDR3, as DNA: TGTGCCAGCAGTCTAGCGATTCCGAACACCGGGGAGCTGTTTTTT.

This clonotype has a count of ten or more. The chain couples TRBV12-3 or TRBV12-4 to TRBJ1-2; possibly TRBD1 for D (5 bases). Trimming removed 0 bases at V and 2 bases at J, with 7 bases between. The CDR3 sequence is 14 residues long. The CDR3 region is CASSLARANYGYTF. The CDR3 DNA is TGTGCCAGCAGTTTAGCCAGGGCCAACTATGGCTACACCTTC.

This chain joins TRBV11-2 and TRBJ2-5, with no clear D. The CDR3 is 16 residues long. V dropped 1 base and J dropped 1 base, with 13 bases sitting between them. Germline V gene lookup returns CDR1 SGHAT and CDR2 FQNNGV. CDR3 sequence: CASSLAPLIPQETQYF. CDR3 bases: TGTGCCAGCAGCTTAGCCCCTCTAATACCCCAAGAGACCCAGTACTTC.

Comment on this clonotype: One base away lies a much larger clone, so this may be a sequencing read error. This chain connects TRBV20-1 to TRBJ2-5, with 7 bases fitting TRBD1. Per germline, CDR1 DFQATT and CDR2 SNEGSKA (reference sequence). The CDR3 runs to 15 residues. Germline trimming cut 3 bases from V and 8 bases from J; bases unmatched to any gene: 15. CDR3 region: CSASPGTAGNSTQYF. CDR3 nucleotide sequence: TGCAGTGCTAGTCCTGGGACAGCCGGGAATAGCACCCAGTACTTC.